The T cell receptor beta chain under discussion was sequenced for a study of blood T cell repertoires in COVID-19 (dated by TCRdb to about 2020). Regarding the research as a whole: Samples covering the acute and convalescent phases of COVID-19 were provided by collaborators in the United States, Italy and Spain. The dataset comprised deeply sampled blood TCRbeta repertoires from subjects exposed to, actively infected with, or recovered from COVID-19. A de-identified subject ID, COVID-19 status, age in years and sex were almost always included in the sample metadata. The repertoires were released in a freely available public database intended as a resource for research on the immune response to SARS-CoV-2. The samples were drawn from the first 160 participants of the ongoing ImmuneRACE study and from roughly 1,300 subjects provided by 6 global collaborators. The prospective study material was composed of cDNA or gDNA derived from T cells, B-cell-depleted T cells, or PBMCs. Where HLA class I and class II types were available, the types were taken from metadata supplied by the sample provider, not from assay-based typing.

TCRbeta CDR3 regions were amplified from genomic DNA by means of the immunoSEQ Assay, a bias-controlled multiplex PCR. Regarding the original processing steps: The number of nucleated cells in each sample was estimated from the amplification of reference gene primers within the assay. To quantify the absolute abundance of each unique TCRbeta CDR3 rearrangement, sequence reads were collapsed and filtered. For each sample, productive Simpson clonality was calculated by taking the square root of Simpson's diversity index across productive rearrangements. Held by TCRdb, this immuneACCESS table contains in-frame sequences only and omits some clones. Under half of the omission traces to an unresolved V gene where checked; the cause of the rest is unknown. V and J calls plus clone size are reproduced from that table; the DNA served to infer D and trimming. The sample table shows approximately 150,000 clones, and roughly 85% are seen once. Roughly 2.5% of the sample comes from the top ten.

About this clone: Its target antigen remains unknown. Per-nucleotide qualities are absent, and no much larger clonotype sits a single base away.

The CDR3 goes from the cysteine to the phenylalanine over 14 residues. Just the 42-base CDR3 DNA is kept, in frame starting at base 1. V is pruned by 3 bases and J by 5 bases, leaving 6 bases of the junction without a gene match. From a lookup of the germline V gene (reference sequence), CDR1 and CDR2 are LGHDT and YNNKEL. Collaborating institutions collected whole blood in K2EDTA tubes following their own protocols. For TCRbeta analysis, collaborators shipped samples in one of three forms: frozen whole blood, isolated PBMCs, or DNA extracted from either of those sample types. Broad study findings and their caveats: How much clinical and demographic metadata was included differed by source and by participant, and the metadata was provided uncurated.

The sequence was obtained from a human donor with acute or convalescent COVID-19. The donor label of this sample is uncertain. Sequencing was performed on peripheral blood. The rearrangement joined TRBV3-1 (or the pseudogene TRBV3-2) to TRBJ1-1, with 7 bases aligning to TRBD1. The CDR3 region: CASSHLGGETEAFF. The nucleotides are TGTGCCAGCAGCCACCTAGGGGGCGAGACTGAAGCTTTCTTT.